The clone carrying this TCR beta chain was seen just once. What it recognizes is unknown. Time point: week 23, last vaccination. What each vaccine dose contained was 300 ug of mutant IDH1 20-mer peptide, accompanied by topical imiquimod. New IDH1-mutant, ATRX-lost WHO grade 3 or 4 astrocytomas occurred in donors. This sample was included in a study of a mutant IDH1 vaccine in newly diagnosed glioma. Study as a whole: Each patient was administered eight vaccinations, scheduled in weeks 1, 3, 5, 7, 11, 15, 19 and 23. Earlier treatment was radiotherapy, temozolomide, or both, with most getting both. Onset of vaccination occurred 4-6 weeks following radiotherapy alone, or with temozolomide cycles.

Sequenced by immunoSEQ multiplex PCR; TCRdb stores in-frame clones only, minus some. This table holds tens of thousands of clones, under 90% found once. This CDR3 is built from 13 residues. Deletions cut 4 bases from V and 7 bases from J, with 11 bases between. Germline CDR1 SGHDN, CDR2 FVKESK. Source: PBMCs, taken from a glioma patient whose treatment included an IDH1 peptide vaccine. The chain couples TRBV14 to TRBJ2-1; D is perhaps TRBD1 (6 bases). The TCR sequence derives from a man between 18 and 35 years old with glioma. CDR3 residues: CASSLDRINEQFF. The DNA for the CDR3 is TGTGCCAGCAGCCTCGACAGGATAAATGAGCAGTTCTTC.